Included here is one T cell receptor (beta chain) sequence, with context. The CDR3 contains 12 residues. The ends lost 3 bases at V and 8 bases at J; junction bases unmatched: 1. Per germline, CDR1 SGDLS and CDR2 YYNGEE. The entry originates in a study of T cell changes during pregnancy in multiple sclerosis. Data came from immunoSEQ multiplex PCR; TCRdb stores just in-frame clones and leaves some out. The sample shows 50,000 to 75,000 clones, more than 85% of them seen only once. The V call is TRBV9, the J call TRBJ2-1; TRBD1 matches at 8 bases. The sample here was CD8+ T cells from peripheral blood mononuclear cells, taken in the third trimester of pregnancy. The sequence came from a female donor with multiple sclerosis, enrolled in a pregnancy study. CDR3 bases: TGTGCCAGCAGCGCGACAGGGGATGAGCAGTTCTTC. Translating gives CASSATGDEQFF.